This TCR beta chain was identified in a study of blood T cells in healthy people across ages. This clonotype was found a few times. Germline assignment: CDR1 SGHVS and CDR2 FQNEAQ. Trimming left V 2 bases short and J 8 bases short, with 22 bases between. The CDR3 contains 17 residues. A second about 7 to 11 cycle PCR used barcoded and J-beta primers. TCRdb reprocessed the 5' RACE reads with MiXCR, giving one entry per CDR3 protein. Of nearly 800,000 distinct CDR3 sequences listed, 25% were seen once; the top ten hold approximately 4%. Each sample yielded at least 6 million isolated PBMCs. These data were likewise used in another study, on T cells of mothers and their children. According to that study: Several million TCR beta reads per child versus over 10 million per mother.

The TCR originated in a boy aged 5-17 years in good health. The material sequenced was blood. The genes are TRBV7-8 and TRBJ2-1; D is ambiguous. DNA for the CDR3: TGTGCCAGCAGCTTACGCCTACGACCTTACCCGGAAGATGAGCAGTTCTTC. Protein sequence: CASSLRLRPYPEDEQFF.